The rows below give T cell receptor beta chains drawn from one sample of a study of cytomegalovirus exposure and HLA in healthy donors. Measured with immunoSEQ multiplex PCR; TCRdb has only the in-frame clones, and not every one. This table holds around 120,000 clones, about 75% found once. The sequenced sample was PBMCs. The receptors were sampled from a man in his fifties or sixties in good health and CMV-seropositive. The CDR3 runs from the conserved cysteine through the conserved F or W. A D gene is named only where the DNA matches it firmly. A row's size may be missing; if present it is once, few, many or a size class.

d_call: -; v_call: TRBV5-1; j_call: TRBJ1-1; clone_size: -; cdr3_nt: TGCGCCAGCAGGCTCGGCCTCCCGTCTGAGGCTGAAGCTTTCTTT; cdr3_aa: CASRLGLPSEAEAFF
d_call: TRBD2; v_call: TRBV6-6; j_call: TRBJ2-3; clone_size: -; cdr3_nt: TGTGCCAGCAGGGTAGCGGGAGTTGGGGATACGCAGTATTTT; cdr3_aa: CASRVAGVGDTQYF
d_call: -; v_call: TRBV30; j_call: TRBJ1-2; clone_size: -; cdr3_nt: TGTGCCTGGAGTGGAGGGGGAGTTGGCTACACCTTC; cdr3_aa: CAWSGGGVGYTF
d_call: -; v_call: TRBV11-2; j_call: TRBJ2-7; clone_size: -; cdr3_nt: TGTGCCAGCAGCTTAGTGGCGGGCGGGGACGAGCAGTACTTC; cdr3_aa: CASSLVAGGDEQYF
d_call: TRBD1; v_call: TRBV27; j_call: TRBJ1-5; clone_size: -; cdr3_nt: TGTGCCAGCAGTCGAAACAGGGGGGACCAGCCCCAGCATTTT; cdr3_aa: CASSRNRGDQPQHF
d_call: TRBD2; v_call: TRBV10-3; j_call: TRBJ2-1; clone_size: few; cdr3_nt: TGTGCCATCAGTAGTGGAATCGGGGGGGCTGGAAATGAGCAGTTCTTC; cdr3_aa: CAISSGIGGAGNEQFF
d_call: TRBD1; v_call: TRBV9; j_call: TRBJ2-2; clone_size: -; cdr3_nt: TGTGCCAGCAGCGAGGACAGGGGGCATGACACCGGGGAGCTGTTTTTT; cdr3_aa: CASSEDRGHDTGELFF
d_call: TRBD2; v_call: TRBV9; j_call: TRBJ2-7; clone_size: -; cdr3_nt: TGTGCCAGCAGCGTAGGGTCTAGCGGATTCTACGAGCAGTACTTC; cdr3_aa: CASSVGSSGFYEQYF
d_call: -; v_call: TRBV27; j_call: TRBJ1-1; clone_size: once; cdr3_nt: TGTGCCAGCAGCTCAATCAGGGGACCCACTGAAGCTTTCTTT; cdr3_aa: CASSSIRGPTEAFF
d_call: TRBD1; v_call: TRBV18; j_call: TRBJ1-6; clone_size: -; cdr3_nt: TGTGCCAGCTCACCGGGACAGGGGAATTCACCCCTCCACTTT; cdr3_aa: CASSPGQGNSPLHF
d_call: TRBD1; v_call: TRBV30; j_call: TRBJ2-7; clone_size: few; cdr3_nt: TGTGCCTGGAGCGTTAGACAGGGCGAGCAGTACTTC; cdr3_aa: CAWSVRQGEQYF
d_call: -; v_call: TRBV5-4; j_call: TRBJ2-2; clone_size: -; cdr3_nt: TGTGCCAGCAGCTTCGGCAGGCCGAACACCGGGGAGCTGTTTTTT; cdr3_aa: CASSFGRPNTGELFF
d_call: -; v_call: TRBV15; j_call: TRBJ1-1; clone_size: -; cdr3_nt: TGTGCCACCAGCAGAGGTACAGTGAACACTGAAGCTTTCTTT; cdr3_aa: CATSRGTVNTEAFF
d_call: -; v_call: TRBV5-1; j_call: TRBJ2-2; clone_size: -; cdr3_nt: TGCGCCAGCAGCTTGGATGGCCAGTCGAACACCGGGGAGCTGTTTTTT; cdr3_aa: CASSLDGQSNTGELFF
d_call: -; v_call: TRBV7-6; j_call: TRBJ2-7; clone_size: -; cdr3_nt: TGTGCCAGCAGCCCCCGTCCGAGCTCCTACGAGCAGTACTTC; cdr3_aa: CASSPRPSSYEQYF
d_call: -; v_call: TRBV4-1; j_call: TRBJ1-6; clone_size: -; cdr3_nt: TGCGCCAGCAGCCAAGATGGTGACGTGCGGGGAAATTCACCCCTCCACTTT; cdr3_aa: CASSQDGDVRGNSPLHF
d_call: TRBD2; v_call: TRBV5-1; j_call: TRBJ2-3; clone_size: -; cdr3_nt: TGCGCCAGCAGCCCTAGCGGGGGTGGCACAGATACGCAGTATTTT; cdr3_aa: CASSPSGGGTDTQYF
d_call: -; v_call: TRBV5-1; j_call: TRBJ1-4; clone_size: -; cdr3_nt: TGCGTCAGCAGCCCGGGACAATTTAATGAAAAACTGTTTTTT; cdr3_aa: CVSSPGQFNEKLFF